This passage covers 20 T cell receptor beta chains from one sample sequenced in a study of CD8 T cells in ankylosing spondylitis. Each CDR3 protein gets one entry after TCRdb re-called the 5' RACE reads with MiXCR. Altogether around 300,000 distinct CDR3 sequences are present, approximately 10% being singletons, with the ten largest covering roughly 9.2%. Sequencing used blood, either unsorted or a sorted T cell fraction (not recorded which). Receptor source: a female donor with ankylosing spondylitis or in good health (not recorded which).

This clonotype was seen at least ten times. V and J are TRBV15 and TRBJ2-2, with a possible D match to TRBD1 (6 bases). The V gene lost 4 bases and the J gene lost 6 bases, with 15 bases spanning the gap. Germline loops: CDR1 LNHNV, CDR2 YYDKDF (reference sequence). The CDR3 spans 15 residues. In nucleotides, the CDR3 is TGTGCCACCAGCACAGAATCACAGGGACCCGGGGAGCTGTTTTTT. Translated, it gives CATSTESQGPGELFF.

The rearrangement uses TRBV30 and TRBJ2-1; possibly TRBD2 for D (6 bases). With 1 base removed from V and 2 bases from J, the gap between germline ends came to 9 bases. Looked up from germline, CDR1 is GTSNPN and CDR2 is SVGIG (reference sequence). The CDR3 is 14 residues long. The CDR3: CAWSGSGPYNEQFF. Written as DNA, the CDR3 is TGTGCCTGGAGTGGGAGCGGGCCCTACAATGAGCAGTTCTTC.

This CDR3 reads CASSLLAGTADTQYF. CDR3 DNA: TGCGCCAGCAGCTTGCTAGCGGGGACCGCAGATACGCAGTATTTT. The J gene is TRBJ2-3, the V gene TRBV5-1; the match to TRBD2 covers 9 bases. The CDR3 extends over 15 amino acids. The trim removed 1 base at V and 4 bases at J, leaving 4 bases unmatched. The germline CDR1 and CDR2 sequences are SGHRS and YFSETQ.

This clonotype was detected only a few times. The chain couples TRBV20-1 to TRBJ2-7, with D possibly matching TRBD1 (7 bases). Per the germline V gene, CDR1 is DFQATT and CDR2 is SNEGSKA (reference sequence). This CDR3 is built from 15 residues. DNA of the CDR3: TGCAGCCCGAGGGGGCTACGGGAGCCGTGGTACGAGCAGTACTTC. It encodes CSPRGLREPWYEQYF.

The chain links TRBV5-1 to TRBJ2-1; TRBD1 matches at 7 bases. Unmatched junction bases numbered 6, after V lost 4 bases and J lost 8 bases. From germline, CDR1 is SGHRS and CDR2 YFSETQ. The CDR3 loop spans 13 amino acids. The CDR3, as DNA: TGCGCCAGCAGCGGGATACAGGGGCATGAGCAGTTCTTC. Translating it yields CASSGIQGHEQFF.

This clonotype appeared a few times. The V gene is TRBV12-3 or TRBV12-4, the J gene TRBJ2-1; D gene ambiguous. V was trimmed by 11 bases and J by 4 bases, leaving 18 bases between them. The CDR3 contains 14 residues. The CDR3 sequence is CAVIRASSYNEQFF. DNA of the CDR3: TGTGCCGTGATTCGGGCCTCCTCTTACAATGAGCAGTTCTTC.

With respect to this clonotype: It may be a read error: a sequence one base away is much more abundant. The V and J genes are TRBV10-2 and TRBJ1-2; possible D gene TRBD1, 5 bases. The germline gives CDR1 WSHSY, CDR2 SAAADI. The CDR3 contains 13 residues. The CDR3 protein is CASSEVREDGDTF. The CDR3 nucleotides read TGCGCCAGCAGTGAGGTCAGGGAAGATGGCGACACCTTC.

Many counts were recorded for this clonotype. A read error may account for a junction end that differs from germline. The rearrangement uses TRBV11-2 and TRBJ2-1; a possible D gene is TRBD2 (6 bases). This CDR3 has 12 amino acids. Germline CDR1 and CDR2: SGHAT and FQNNGV. The CDR3 nucleotides are TGTGCCAGCAGACAAAGCGGGTTGGGTGGAATCTTC. Translating gives CASRQSGLGGIF.

This clonotype was picked up many times. This chain joins TRBV20-1 and TRBJ1-2; D is unclear. CDR1 is DFQATT, CDR2 SNEGSKA, per germline (reference sequence). The V end was cut by 6 bases, the J end by 5 bases, with 10 bases between. The CDR3 runs 11 residues. CDR3 sequence (DNA): TGCAGTGCACAAACCCCATATGGCTACACCTTC. Translation gives CSAQTPYGYTF.

This clonotype has at least ten counts. The V call is TRBV10-1, the J call TRBJ1-2; D call uncertain. From germline, CDR1 is WNHNN and CDR2 SYGVQD (reference sequence). The CDR3 totals 12 residues. Trimming left V 3 bases short and J 4 bases short, with 6 bases between. The CDR3 DNA is TGCGCCAGCAGTGAAGGCAGCTATGGCTACACCTTC. Its translation: CASSEGSYGYTF.

This clonotype appeared a few times. The chain employs TRBV29-1 and TRBJ2-7; TRBD1 matches at 8 bases. V lost 1 base, J lost 2 bases, and 13 bases stayed unmatched. CDR1 and CDR2 (germline): SQVTM, ANQGSEA. This CDR3 spans 17 amino acids. Here the CDR3 reads CSVEVSGRLRGPYEQYF. The CDR3 DNA follows: TGCAGCGTTGAAGTTTCGGGTCGACTCAGGGGGCCCTACGAGCAGTACTTC.

This clonotype was detected ten times or more. The chain couples TRBV20-1 to TRBJ2-2, with TRBD2 matching 9 bases. J gave up 1 base and V 5 bases, and 5 bases lay outside the gene matches. Germline assignment: CDR1 DFQATT and CDR2 SNEGSKA (reference sequence). The length of the CDR3 is 15 residues. The CDR3 spells CSARQLAGNTGELFF. The CDR3 DNA follows: TGCAGTGCTCGACAACTAGCGGGGAACACCGGGGAGCTGTTTTTT.

In the case of this clonotype: At one end, the junction sequence differs from germline, possibly due to a read error. The rearrangement links TRBV5-1 to TRBJ2-1; no clear D gene. Germline V gives CDR1 SGHRS, CDR2 YFSETQ. The length of the CDR3 is 14 residues. The CDR3 spells CAGSLVSPGPKQFF. The CDR3, as DNA: TGCGCCGGCAGCTTGGTTTCCCCTGGGCCCAAGCAGTTCTTC.

V gene TRBV5-1 combines with J gene TRBJ2-7; D perhaps matches TRBD1 (6 bases). The CDR3 sequence is 15 residues long. Trimming took 4 bases from V and 4 from J, leaving 18 bases between them. The germline CDR1 and CDR2 sequences are SGHRS and YFSETQ. Here the CDR3 reads CASSLKGGHLYEQYF. The CDR3, as DNA: TGCGCCAGCAGCCTCAAAGGGGGACACCTTTACGAGCAGTACTTC.

This sequence joins TRBV7-9 and TRBJ2-1; D not certain. Per the germline V gene, CDR1 is SEHNR and CDR2 is FQNEAQ (reference sequence). V lost 1 base and J 8 bases, leaving 15 bases between the germline ends. The CDR3 covers 15 residues. In DNA form, the CDR3 reads TGTGCCAGCAGCTTAGTATCGAGATTTGGCGATGAGCAGTTCTTC. This sequence encodes CASSLVSRFGDEQFF.

The V gene is TRBV20-1, the J gene TRBJ2-3; 9 bases are a match to TRBD1. Germline lookup yields CDR1 DFQATT and CDR2 SNEGSKA (reference sequence). The trim removed 6 bases at V and 7 bases at J, leaving 5 bases unmatched. CDR3 length: 12 residues. The CDR3 nucleotides read TGCAGTGCGAGACAGGGGGGCTATACGCAGTATTTT. Translating it yields CSARQGGYTQYF.

The chain links TRBV6-5 to TRBJ2-7; tentative D call: TRBD1 (6 bases). This CDR3 has 12 residues. CDR1 is MNHEY, CDR2 SVGAGI, per germline. Trimming cost V 4 bases and J 6 bases, with 10 bases left between them. In DNA, the CDR3 is TGTGCCAGCAGTTGGGCAGGGGCCGAGCAGTACTTC. Its protein product is CASSWAGAEQYF.

The J gene is TRBJ1-2, the V gene TRBV4-1; 7 nucleotides match TRBD1. CDR1 is MGHRA and CDR2 is YSYEKL in the germline V gene. With 2 bases clipped from V and 4 bases from J, the junction kept 4 bases outside the gene matches. The CDR3 loop spans 14 amino acids. The CDR3 DNA reads TGCGCCAGCAGCCAACCGGGACAGCGCTATGGCTACACCTTC. It codes for CASSQPGQRYGYTF.

This clonotype was observed many times. This rearrangement joins TRBV9 to TRBJ1-4; 12 bases align to TRBD1. Per the germline V gene, CDR1 is SGDLS and CDR2 is YYNGEE. The CDR3 totals 19 residues. Losses at the gene ends were 4 bases for V and 4 bases for J; bases not matched to a gene: 14. CDR3 in amino acids: CASSPRGDRGLSGNEKLFF. The CDR3 region has the DNA TGTGCCAGCAGCCCGAGGGGGGACAGGGGGCTGTCTGGTAATGAAAAACTGTTTTTT.

This clonotype has ten or more counts. The chain has TRBV20-1 and TRBJ1-2; no clear D gene. The CDR3 contains 13 residues. Per the germline V gene, CDR1 is DFQATT and CDR2 is SNEGSKA (reference sequence). Trimming took off 0 bases at V and 6 bases at J, with 11 bases between the two ends. The CDR3 nucleotides read TGCAGTGCTAGAGACCCGGGTATGAATGGCTACACCTTC. Its protein product is CSARDPGMNGYTF.